The T cell receptor (beta chain) under discussion was sequenced for a study of T cells after yellow fever vaccination. Using its own MiXCR run on the 5' RACE reads, TCRdb lists one record per CDR3 protein. The sample contains about 130,000 distinct CDR3 sequences, just over 6.5% of which appear only once. Ten or more counts support this clonotype. Trimming removed 6 bases from V and 3 bases from J; junction bases left unmatched: 5. Per germline, CDR1 MNHEY and CDR2 SVGEGT. The CDR3 contains 15 residues. The receptor was derived from a man aged 25 to 40 who received the YFV17D yellow fever vaccine. The chain carries TRBV6-2 or TRBV6-3 and TRBJ2-5, with 12 nucleotides matching TRBD2. The sample in question was CD4+ T cells sorted from PBMCs, obtained 10 days after the yellow fever booster vaccination. The CDR3 region is CASRTGLAGEETQYF. The CDR3 DNA reads TGTGCCAGCAGAACGGGACTAGCGGGTGAAGAGACCCAGTACTTC.